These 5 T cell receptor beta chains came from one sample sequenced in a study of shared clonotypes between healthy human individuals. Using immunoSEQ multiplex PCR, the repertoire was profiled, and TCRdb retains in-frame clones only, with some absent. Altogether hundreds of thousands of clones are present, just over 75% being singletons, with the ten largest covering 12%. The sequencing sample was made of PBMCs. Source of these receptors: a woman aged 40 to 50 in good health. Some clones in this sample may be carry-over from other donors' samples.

The CDR3 DNA is TGTGCCAGCAGCGCCCCGGTCCGGACTAGCGGGAGAGGTAATGAGCAGTTCTTC. It translates to CASSAPVRTSGRGNEQFF. The rearrangement links TRBV9 to TRBJ2-1; TRBD2 matches at 13 bases. Germline V gene lookup returns CDR1 SGDLS and CDR2 YYNGEE. V dropped 3 bases and J dropped 7; count of bases not matched to a gene: 13. The CDR3 is made up of 18 amino acids.

The CDR3 spells CASSLEAGGEKLFF. The CDR3 bases are TGTGCCAGCAGCTTGGAGGCAGGGGGTGAAAAACTGTTTTTT. V is TRBV5-6 and J is TRBJ1-4; the match to TRBD1 covers 7 bases. This CDR3 contains 14 residues. The V and J ends lost 0 bases and 7 bases, in that order; junction bases with no gene match: 3. The V gene's germline CDR1 is SGHDT and CDR2 YYEEEE.

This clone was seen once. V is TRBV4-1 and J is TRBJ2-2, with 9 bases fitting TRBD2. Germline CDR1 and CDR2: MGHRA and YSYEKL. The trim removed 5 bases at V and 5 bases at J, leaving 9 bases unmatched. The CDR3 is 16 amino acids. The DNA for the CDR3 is TGCGCCAGCAGCAAGATAGCGGGAGTGTATACCGGGGAGCTGTTTTTT. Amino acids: CASSKIAGVYTGELFF.

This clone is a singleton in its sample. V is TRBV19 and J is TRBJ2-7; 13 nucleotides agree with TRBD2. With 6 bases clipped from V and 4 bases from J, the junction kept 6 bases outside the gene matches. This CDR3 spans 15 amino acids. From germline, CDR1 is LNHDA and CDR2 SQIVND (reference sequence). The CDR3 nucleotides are TGTGCCAGTAGAAGGACTAGCGGGAGTGCTTACGAGCAGTACTTC. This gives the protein CASRRTSGSAYEQYF.

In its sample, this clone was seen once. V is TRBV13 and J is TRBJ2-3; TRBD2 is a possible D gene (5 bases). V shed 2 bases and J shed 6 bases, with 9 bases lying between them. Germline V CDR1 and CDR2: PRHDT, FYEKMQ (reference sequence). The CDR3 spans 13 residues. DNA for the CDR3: TGTGCCAGCAGCTTACCTTCGGGGGATACGCAGTATTTT. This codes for CASSLPSGDTQYF.